The T cell receptor (beta chain) described here comes from a study of shared clonotypes between healthy human individuals. Genomic DNA (from each subset) was split evenly across several immunoSEQ plates. Generated by immunoSEQ multiplex PCR, the TCRdb table keeps only in-frame clones and is missing some. The sample holds hundreds of thousands of clones, 90% to 96% seen once. The sequenced sample was naive CD4+ T cells sorted from blood. Specified subset: CD45RA+ positively selected. The sequence was collected from a woman aged 25 to 39 in good health.

The CDR3 region is CASSPGLGIRETQYF. CDR3 nucleotide sequence: TGTGCCAGCAGCCCGGGACTAGGAATTAGGGAGACCCAGTACTTC. This chain connects TRBV11-3 to TRBJ2-5; 8 bases map to TRBD2. CDR3 length: 15 residues. Germline lookup yields CDR1 SGHNT and CDR2 YENEEA. V trimming: 5 bases; J trimming: 5 bases; junction bases outside the gene matches: 10. Complete variable domain (other parts from reference TRBV11-3 and TRBJ2-5): EAGVVQSPRYKIIEKKQPVAFWCNPISGHNTLYWYLQNLGQGPELLIRYENEEAVDDSQLPKDRFSAERLKGVDSTLKIQPAELGDSAVYLCASSPGLGIRETQYFGPGTRLLVL.